The clone carrying this TCR beta chain was seen more than once but under ten times. The antigen remains unidentified. TCRB transcripts that were expressed got sequenced, as all of the isolated RNA had been reverse transcribed. The protocol was immunoSEQ multiplex PCR, while the TCRdb copy is restricted to in-frame clones and leaves out a portion. The table shows 100,000 to 150,000 clones, with around 8.8% occurring only once. This specimen comes from a study of beta chain features in type 1 diabetes. Study background: Healthy donors and patients showed comparable age, gender and cell yields. Whole-study findings and limits: Researchers report that Type 1 diabetes patients had moderately but significantly shorter TCRB CDR3s across all four CD4+ subsets. Naive, central memory and Treg TCRB repertoires appeared more alike in patients than in healthy donors.

Germline V gives CDR1 LGHNA, CDR2 YSLEER. This CDR3 is built from 15 residues. The V segment lost 1 base and the J segment 7 bases; nucleotides outside the gene matches: 3. There was one heparinised blood draw per donor, averaging about 120 mL. Cells sorted by CD45RO/CCR7/CD25/CD127/CD95/CD27 comprised CD4+ naive, central memory, regulatory and stem cell-like memory cells. The clonotype comes from a man aged 25-45 years with type 1 diabetes. Sequenced: central memory CD4+ T cells from blood. This chain connects TRBV4-3 to TRBJ2-1; TRBD1 aligns across 11 bases. The CDR3 sequence: CASSQGTGGRNEQFF. DNA of the CDR3: TGCGCCAGCAGCCAAGGGACAGGGGGCAGGAATGAGCAGTTCTTC.